The clone carrying this T cell receptor (beta chain) occurred a few times. Antigen: not known. Generated by immunoSEQ multiplex PCR, the TCRdb table keeps only in-frame clones and is missing some. Here the sample spans about 75,000 clones, approximately 88% being singletons. The data derive from a study of T cell responses to AZD1222 COVID-19 vaccine. Trimming stripped 3 bases from V and 8 bases from J, with 10 bases between. The CDR3 has 12 amino acids. Per germline, CDR1 LNHDA and CDR2 SQIVND (reference sequence). Study conclusions and caveats: In the spike-specific TCR repertoire, nearly half reportedly target unmutated variant regions. Just a handful of people given AZD1222 tested seropositive at baseline. Donors were mostly white British, more females; clonal diversity possibly underestimated. Compared with day 0, the breadth and depth of the Spike-specific TCR repertoire rose significantly after two doses of AZD1222.

The TCR was taken from an adult who received the MenACWY meningococcal vaccine as a control. This specimen was peripheral blood, taken 28 days after the second dose of the MenACWY control vaccine. V is TRBV19 and J is TRBJ1-2, with unresolved D. The chain's CDR3 is CASSMVGGGYTF. The DNA of the CDR3 is TGTGCCAGTAGTATGGTTGGTGGCGGCTACACCTTC.